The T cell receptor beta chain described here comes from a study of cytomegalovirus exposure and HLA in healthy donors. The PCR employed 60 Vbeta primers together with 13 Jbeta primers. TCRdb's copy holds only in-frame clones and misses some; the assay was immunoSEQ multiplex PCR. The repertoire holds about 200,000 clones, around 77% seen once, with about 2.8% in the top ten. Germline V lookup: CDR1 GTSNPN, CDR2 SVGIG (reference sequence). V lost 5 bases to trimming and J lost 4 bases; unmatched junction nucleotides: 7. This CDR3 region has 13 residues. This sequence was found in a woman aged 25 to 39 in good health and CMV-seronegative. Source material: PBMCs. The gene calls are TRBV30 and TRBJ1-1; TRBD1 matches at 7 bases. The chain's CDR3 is CAWGIYRGTEAFF. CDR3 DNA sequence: TGTGCCTGGGGAATTTACAGGGGCACTGAAGCTTTCTTT.